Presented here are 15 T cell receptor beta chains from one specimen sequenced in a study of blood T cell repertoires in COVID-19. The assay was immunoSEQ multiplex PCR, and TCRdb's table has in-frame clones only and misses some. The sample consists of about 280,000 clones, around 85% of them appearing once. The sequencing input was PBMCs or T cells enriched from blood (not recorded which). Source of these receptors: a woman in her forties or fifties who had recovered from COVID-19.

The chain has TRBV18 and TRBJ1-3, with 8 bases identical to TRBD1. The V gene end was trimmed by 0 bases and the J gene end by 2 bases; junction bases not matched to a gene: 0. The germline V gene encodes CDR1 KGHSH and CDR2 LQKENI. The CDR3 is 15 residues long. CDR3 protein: CASSPPQGAGNTIYF. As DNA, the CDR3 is TGTGCCAGCTCACCACCACAGGGGGCTGGAAACACCATATATTTT.

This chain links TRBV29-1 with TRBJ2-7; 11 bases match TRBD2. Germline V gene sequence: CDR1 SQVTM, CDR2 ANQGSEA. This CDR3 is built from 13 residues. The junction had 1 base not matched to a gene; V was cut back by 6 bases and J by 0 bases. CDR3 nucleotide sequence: TGCAGCGTCGGGACTAGCGGCTCCTACGAGCAGTACTTC. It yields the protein CSVGTSGSYEQYF.

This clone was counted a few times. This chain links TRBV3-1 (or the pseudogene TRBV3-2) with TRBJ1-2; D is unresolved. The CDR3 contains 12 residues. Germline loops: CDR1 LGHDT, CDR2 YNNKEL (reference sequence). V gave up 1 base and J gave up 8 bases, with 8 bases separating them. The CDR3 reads CASSQGGRGYTF. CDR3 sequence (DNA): TGTGCCAGCAGCCAAGGAGGCCGGGGCTACACCTTC.

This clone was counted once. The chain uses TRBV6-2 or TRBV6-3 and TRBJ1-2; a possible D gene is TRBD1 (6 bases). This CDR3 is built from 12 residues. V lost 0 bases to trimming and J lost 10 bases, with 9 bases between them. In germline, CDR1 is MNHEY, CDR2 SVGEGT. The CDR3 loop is CASSYSAGAYTF. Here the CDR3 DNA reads TGTGCCAGCAGTTACTCTGCAGGGGCCTACACCTTC.

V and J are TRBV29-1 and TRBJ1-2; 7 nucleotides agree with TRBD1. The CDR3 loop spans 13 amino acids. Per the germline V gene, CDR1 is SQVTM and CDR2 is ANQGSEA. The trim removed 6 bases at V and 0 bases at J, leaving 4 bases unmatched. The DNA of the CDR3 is TGCAGCGTCCGGGACAGAGCTAACTATGGCTACACCTTC. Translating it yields CSVRDRANYGYTF.

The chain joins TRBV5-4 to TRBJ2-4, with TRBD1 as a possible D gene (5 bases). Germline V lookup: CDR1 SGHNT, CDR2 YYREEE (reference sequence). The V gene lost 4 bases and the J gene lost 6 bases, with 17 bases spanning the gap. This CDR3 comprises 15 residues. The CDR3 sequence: CASSPAETALNIQYF. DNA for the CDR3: TGTGCCAGCAGCCCCGCAGAGACAGCATTAAACATTCAGTACTTC. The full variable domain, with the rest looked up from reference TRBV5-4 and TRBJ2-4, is ETGVTQSPTHLIKTRGQQVTLRCSSQSGHNTVSWYQQALGQGPQFIFQYYREEENGRGNFPPRFSGLQFPNYSSELNVNALELDDSALYLCASSPAETALNIQYFGAGTRLSVL.

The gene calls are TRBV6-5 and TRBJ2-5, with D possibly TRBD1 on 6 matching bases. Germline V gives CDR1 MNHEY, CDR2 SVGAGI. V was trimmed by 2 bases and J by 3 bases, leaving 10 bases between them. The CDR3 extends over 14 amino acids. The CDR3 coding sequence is TGTGCCAGCAGTTACGGGGGCCATGAAGAGACCCAGTACTTC. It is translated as CASSYGGHEETQYF.

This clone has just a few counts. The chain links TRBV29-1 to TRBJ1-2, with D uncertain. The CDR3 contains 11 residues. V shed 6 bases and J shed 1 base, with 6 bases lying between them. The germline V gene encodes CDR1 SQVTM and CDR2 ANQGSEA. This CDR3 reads CSVGDNYGYTF. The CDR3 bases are TGCAGCGTCGGAGATAACTATGGCTACACCTTC.

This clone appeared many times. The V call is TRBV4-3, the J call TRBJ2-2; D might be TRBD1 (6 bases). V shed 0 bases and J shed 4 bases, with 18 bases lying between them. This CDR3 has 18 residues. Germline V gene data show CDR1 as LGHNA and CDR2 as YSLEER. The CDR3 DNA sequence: TGCGCCAGCAGCCAAGATGGAGAGGGGACAAAACCCACCGGGGAGCTGTTTTTT. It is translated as CASSQDGEGTKPTGELFF.

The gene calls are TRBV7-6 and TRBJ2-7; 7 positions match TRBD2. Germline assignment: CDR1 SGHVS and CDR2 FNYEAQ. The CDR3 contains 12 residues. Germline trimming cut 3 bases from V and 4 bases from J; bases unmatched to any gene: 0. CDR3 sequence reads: CASSFSGYEQYF. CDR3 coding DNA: TGTGCCAGCAGCTTTAGCGGGTACGAGCAGTACTTC.

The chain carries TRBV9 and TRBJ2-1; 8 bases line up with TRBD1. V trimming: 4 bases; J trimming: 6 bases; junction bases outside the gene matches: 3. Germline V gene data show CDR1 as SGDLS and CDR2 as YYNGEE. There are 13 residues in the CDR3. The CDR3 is CASSPTGGNEQFF. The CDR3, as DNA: TGTGCCAGCAGCCCCACAGGGGGCAATGAGCAGTTCTTC.

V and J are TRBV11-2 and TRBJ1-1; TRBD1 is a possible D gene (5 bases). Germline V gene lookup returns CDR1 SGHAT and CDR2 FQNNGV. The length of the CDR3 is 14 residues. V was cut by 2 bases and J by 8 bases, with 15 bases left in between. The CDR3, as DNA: TGTGCCAGCAGCTTATCTCGGGGGGGGAAAGAAGCTTTCTTT. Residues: CASSLSRGGKEAFF.

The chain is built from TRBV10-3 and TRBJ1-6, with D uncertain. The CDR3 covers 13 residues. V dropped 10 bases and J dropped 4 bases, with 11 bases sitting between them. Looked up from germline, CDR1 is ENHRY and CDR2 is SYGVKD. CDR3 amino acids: CATHQNYNSPLHF. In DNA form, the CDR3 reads TGTGCCACCCACCAGAATTATAATTCACCCCTCCACTTT.

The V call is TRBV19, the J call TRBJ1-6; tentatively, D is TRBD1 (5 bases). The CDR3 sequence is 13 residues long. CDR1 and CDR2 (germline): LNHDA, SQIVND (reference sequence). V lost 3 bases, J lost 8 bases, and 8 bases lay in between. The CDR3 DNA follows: TGTGCCAGTAGTATCGGGGGGGATTCACCCCTCCACTTT. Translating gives CASSIGGDSPLHF.

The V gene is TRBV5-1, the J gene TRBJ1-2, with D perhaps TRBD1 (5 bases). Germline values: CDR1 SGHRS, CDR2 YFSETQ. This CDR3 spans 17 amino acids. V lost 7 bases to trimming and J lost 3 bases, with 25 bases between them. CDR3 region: CASGIPGRIQGDYGYTF. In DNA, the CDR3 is TGCGCCAGCGGCATTCCCGGACGGATACAAGGGGACTATGGCTACACCTTC.